What follows are 30 T cell receptor beta chains derived from one specimen sequenced in a study of technical replicates of blood from a handful of donors. Here immunoSEQ multiplex PCR was the method, and the copy in TCRdb shows in-frame clones only, minus some. The data show approximately 94,000 clones, with 90% to 97% seen just once and 0.36% held by the top ten. Input material: T cells isolated from PBMCs. The receptor set was obtained from a human donor in good health.

The chain uses TRBV2 and TRBJ2-7, with a weak D call TRBD1 (5 bases). V lost 3 bases to trimming and J lost 6 bases, with 15 bases between them. The CDR3 length is 14 residues. Germline CDR1 SNHLY, CDR2 FYNNEI. Here the CDR3 reads CASSDGTGIREQYF. The DNA for the CDR3 is TGTGCCAGCAGTGATGGAACAGGTATCCGCGAGCAGTACTTC.

The V and J genes are TRBV6-5 and TRBJ1-5; no reliable D call. CDR3 length: 13 residues. Germline V gene data show CDR1 as MNHEY and CDR2 as SVGAGI. V was cut by 4 bases and J by 5 bases, with 9 bases left in between. The CDR3 loop is CASSFRLDQPQHF. Here the CDR3 DNA reads TGTGCCAGCAGTTTCCGACTGGATCAGCCCCAGCATTTT.

This clone was seen just once. The gene calls are TRBV9 and TRBJ1-4, with 8 bases matching TRBD1. Per germline, CDR1 SGDLS and CDR2 YYNGEE. The CDR3 contains 14 residues. The ends lost 4 bases at V and 4 bases at J; junction bases unmatched: 3. CDR3 nucleotides: TGTGCCAGCAGCATTGGACAGGGTAATGAAAAACTGTTTTTT. Protein sequence: CASSIGQGNEKLFF. The variable domain in full, completed from reference TRBV9 and TRBJ1-4, reads DSGVTQTPKHLITATGQRVTLRCSPRSGDLSVYWYQQSLDQGLQFLIQYYNGEERAKGNILERFSAQQFPDLHSELNLSSLELGDSALYFCASSIGQGNEKLFFGSGTQLSVL.

The chain links TRBV5-1 to TRBJ2-5; 11 bases align to TRBD1. With V trimmed by 4 bases and J by 3 bases, 14 bases remained unmatched. CDR1 is SGHRS, CDR2 YFSETQ, per germline. CDR3 size: 18 residues. CDR3 loop: CASSAGQGANRFKETQYF. The CDR3 bases are TGCGCCAGCAGCGCCGGACAGGGGGCGAACCGATTCAAAGAGACCCAGTACTTC.

The chain has TRBV7-9 and TRBJ1-1, with D possibly being TRBD1 (5 bases). This CDR3 region has 13 residues. Per the germline V gene, CDR1 is SEHNR and CDR2 is FQNEAQ (reference sequence). Trimming removed 1 base at V and 4 bases at J, with 7 bases between. The CDR3 protein is CASSLVGATEAFF. CDR3 DNA: TGTGCCAGCAGCTTAGTAGGGGCCACTGAAGCTTTCTTT. The whole variable domain, remainder taken from reference TRBV7-9 and TRBJ1-1, is DTGVSQNPRHKITKRGQNVTFRCDPISEHNRLYWYRQTLGQGPEFLTYFQNEAQLEKSRLLSDRFSAERPKGSFSTLEIQRTEQGDSAMYLCASSLVGATEAFFGQGTRLTVV.

This chain uses TRBV9 with TRBJ2-2; the match to TRBD2 covers 7 bases. CDR3 length: 17 amino acids. With 4 bases clipped from V and 5 bases from J, the junction kept 14 bases outside the gene matches. Germline V lookup: CDR1 SGDLS, CDR2 YYNGEE. This chain's CDR3 is CASSIPSELARTGELFF. The CDR3 nucleotides are TGTGCCAGCAGCATTCCGTCGGAACTAGCGCGAACCGGGGAGCTGTTTTTT.

This rearrangement joins TRBV2 to TRBJ1-1; no reliable D call. CDR3 length equals 13 residues. CDR1 is SNHLY, CDR2 FYNNEI, per germline. Trimming shortened V by 5 bases and J by 3 bases, and 10 bases separated the two germline ends. The CDR3 DNA sequence: TGTGCCAGCAGTTCTCAGGTGGACACTGAAGCTTTCTTT. Translated, it gives CASSSQVDTEAFF.

The chain uses TRBV5-1 and TRBJ2-1; unclear D gene. Germline lookup yields CDR1 SGHRS and CDR2 YFSETQ. The germline V and J ends were trimmed by 3 bases and 5 bases, with 21 bases remaining between them. This CDR3 comprises 17 residues. The CDR3 region has the DNA TGCGCCAGCAGCTCCCGGGTAGTTCGGCGCTTAAACAATGAGCAGTTCTTC. Residues: CASSSRVVRRLNNEQFF.

V usage is TRBV7-6 and J usage is TRBJ1-1, with 9 bases fitting TRBD1. The germline CDR1 and CDR2 sequences are SGHVS and FNYEAQ. The CDR3 contains 12 residues. With V trimmed by 5 bases and J by 5 bases, 0 bases remained unmatched. The CDR3 DNA reads as TGTGCCAGCAGCGGGACAGGGACTGAAGCTTTCTTT. It is translated as CASSGTGTEAFF.

The V call is TRBV6-5, the J call TRBJ1-1; D not resolved. V lost 5 bases, J lost 1 base, and 8 bases lay in between. This CDR3 contains 13 residues. Per the germline V gene, CDR1 is MNHEY and CDR2 is SVGAGI. The CDR3 here is CASSEWRNTEAFF. CDR3 nucleotides: TGTGCCAGCAGTGAATGGAGGAACACTGAAGCTTTCTTT.

The chain employs TRBV30 and TRBJ2-3; D is perhaps TRBD2 (6 bases). CDR1 GTSNPN and CDR2 SVGIG come from the germline V gene (reference sequence). Trimming left V 2 bases short and J 2 bases short, with 11 bases between. The CDR3 spans 14 residues. CDR3 region: CAWSTGTSTDTQYF. As DNA, the CDR3 is TGTGCCTGGAGTACTGGGACTTCCACAGATACGCAGTATTTT.

CDR3 region: CASGIADIPYNEQFF. The CDR3 region has the DNA TGTGCCAGCGGAATAGCGGACATCCCCTACAATGAGCAGTTCTTC. The gene calls are TRBV6-5 and TRBJ2-1, with D possibly TRBD2 on 6 matching bases. The CDR3 has 15 residues. The V and J ends lost 8 bases and 2 bases respectively, with 16 bases between them. Germline CDR1 MNHEY, CDR2 SVGAGI.

A single count supports this clone. The chain recombines TRBV5-1 with TRBJ2-7; TRBD1 agrees at 7 bases. The germline V gene encodes CDR1 SGHRS and CDR2 YFSETQ. V lost 7 bases, J lost 2 bases, and 6 bases stayed unmatched. This CDR3 comprises 13 residues. Written as DNA, the CDR3 is TGCGCCAGCTCATACAGGGGTCCCTACGAGCAGTACTTC. The encoded protein is CASSYRGPYEQYF.

The V and J genes are TRBV11-3 and TRBJ1-2, with a possible D match to TRBD1 (5 bases). V was trimmed by 4 bases and J by 7 bases, leaving 13 bases between them. CDR3 length: 13 amino acids. Germline CDR1 is SGHNT and CDR2 is YENEEA. CDR3 DNA: TGTGCCAGCAGCTCCCCCCAGGGTAGTGGCTACACCTTC. This encodes CASSSPQGSGYTF.

The J gene is TRBJ1-1, the V gene TRBV27; 7 nucleotides match TRBD1. This CDR3 comprises 14 residues. Germline assignment: CDR1 MNHEY and CDR2 SMNVEV (reference sequence). Trimming removed 5 bases from V and 3 bases from J; junction bases left unmatched: 6. The CDR3 here is CASSPRQGYTEAFF. The CDR3 DNA reads as TGTGCCAGCAGTCCCCGACAGGGATACACTGAAGCTTTCTTT.

This sequence joins TRBV18 and TRBJ2-7; possible D gene TRBD1, 6 bases. From germline, CDR1 is KGHSH and CDR2 LQKENI. CDR3 length: 16 residues. V was pared by 5 bases and J by 0 bases, with 17 bases between. The CDR3 sequence is CASSWTQGSSSYEQYF. In DNA, the CDR3 is TGTGCCAGCTCATGGACCCAGGGGTCCTCCTCCTACGAGCAGTACTTC.

CDR3 sequence (DNA): TGTGCCAGCAGCCCGGGACAGGGGGCCTACGAGCAGTACTTC. It yields the protein CASSPGQGAYEQYF. This chain links TRBV7-6 with TRBJ2-7, with 11 bases that match TRBD1. The CDR3 is 14 residues long. The J segment lost 2 bases and the V segment lost 5 bases, leaving 2 bases of the junction unmatched. Germline V gene lookup returns CDR1 SGHVS and CDR2 FNYEAQ.

As concerns this clone: The same CDR3 can be traced to other DNA sequences in this sample. This chain connects TRBV9 to TRBJ1-5; D ambiguous. CDR1 is SGDLS, CDR2 YYNGEE, per germline. V gave up 0 bases and J gave up 4 bases, with 5 bases separating them. The CDR3 consists of 13 residues. DNA of the CDR3: TGTGCCAGCAGCGTAGGACTAAATCAGCCCCAGCATTTT. It encodes CASSVGLNQPQHF. Full variable domain (missing parts from reference TRBV9 and TRBJ1-5): DSGVTQTPKHLITATGQRVTLRCSPRSGDLSVYWYQQSLDQGLQFLIQYYNGEERAKGNILERFSAQQFPDLHSELNLSSLELGDSALYFCASSVGLNQPQHFGDGTRLSIL.

The chain joins TRBV6-6 to TRBJ1-5; D perhaps matches TRBD1 (6 bases). This CDR3 has 16 amino acids. Germline V lookup: CDR1 MNHNY, CDR2 SVGAGI (reference sequence). Trimming removed 6 bases from V and 4 bases from J, with 19 bases in between. This chain's CDR3 is CASRLLEDSPNQPQHF. CDR3 nucleotide sequence: TGTGCCAGCAGATTACTCGAGGACAGCCCTAATCAGCCCCAGCATTTT.

This chain links TRBV29-1 with TRBJ1-2; the match to TRBD1 covers 10 bases. The J segment lost 7 bases and the V segment lost 4 bases, leaving 0 bases of the junction unmatched. The CDR3 is made up of 11 amino acids. Germline-derived CDR1 and CDR2 are SQVTM and ANQGSEA. This CDR3 reads CSVGTGGGYTF. DNA of the CDR3: TGCAGCGTTGGGACAGGGGGTGGCTACACCTTC.

The chain links TRBV2 to TRBJ1-3; 7 positions agree with TRBD1. Germline lookup yields CDR1 SNHLY and CDR2 FYNNEI. This CDR3 region has 13 residues. V lost 4 bases to trimming and J lost 7 bases; unmatched junction nucleotides: 4. The CDR3 spells CASSVGGRNTIYF. In DNA, the CDR3 is TGTGCCAGCAGTGTAGGGGGCCGGAACACCATATATTTT.

This chain uses TRBV7-2 with TRBJ1-2, with D possibly being TRBD1 (5 bases). The CDR3 spans 14 residues. V lost 4 bases and J 3 bases, leaving 12 bases between the germline ends. From germline, CDR1 is SGHTA and CDR2 FQGNSA. In DNA, the CDR3 is TGTGCCAGCAGCTATAATGGGGACTACTATGGCTACACCTTC. Encoded protein: CASSYNGDYYGYTF.

J is TRBJ2-5 and V is TRBV7-6; 7 nucleotides line up with TRBD2. The germline V gene encodes CDR1 SGHVS and CDR2 FNYEAQ. The trim removed 7 bases at V and 5 bases at J, leaving 22 bases unmatched. The CDR3 covers 18 residues. The CDR3 here is CASNKVGWREIPTETQYF. CDR3 DNA: TGTGCCAGCAACAAAGTGGGGTGGCGGGAGATTCCAACGGAGACCCAGTACTTC.

The chain uses TRBV11-1 and TRBJ2-3; D is ambiguous. V was trimmed by 5 bases and J by 5 bases, leaving 17 bases between them. The CDR3 contains 15 residues. From germline, CDR1 is SGHAT and CDR2 FQDESV (reference sequence). This CDR3 reads CASSPQTSRRDTQYF. The CDR3 DNA is TGTGCCAGCAGCCCCCAAACGTCTAGGAGAGATACGCAGTATTTT.

The rearrangement joins TRBV30 to TRBJ1-5, with D possibly TRBD1 on 5 matching bases. In germline, CDR1 is GTSNPN, CDR2 SVGIG (reference sequence). The CDR3 covers 16 residues. Deletions cut 0 bases from V and 2 bases from J, with 14 bases between. Written as DNA, the CDR3 is TGTGCCTGGAGTGTAAGGGAAGGGGCCCGCAATCAGCCCCAGCATTTT. It codes for CAWSVREGARNQPQHF.

The rearrangement links TRBV27 to TRBJ1-1; D not certain. CDR1 is MNHEY, CDR2 SMNVEV, per germline (reference sequence). V lost 0 bases and J lost 0, with 8 bases in between. This CDR3 is 15 amino acids long. The CDR3 is CASSLSRLLNTEAFF. CDR3 bases: TGTGCCAGCAGTTTATCACGACTGCTGAACACTGAAGCTTTCTTT.

This sequence joins TRBV2 and TRBJ2-3; 7 nucleotides line up with TRBD2. The ends lost 7 bases at V and 4 bases at J; junction bases unmatched: 8. The CDR3 extends over 14 amino acids. Germline loops: CDR1 SNHLY, CDR2 FYNNEI. Written as DNA, the CDR3 is TGTGCCAGCAAAAGCGGGATAAATGCAGATACGCAGTATTTT. Translating gives CASKSGINADTQYF.

The J gene is TRBJ2-7, the V gene TRBV5-5, with D perhaps matching TRBD1 (5 bases). Germline CDR1 and CDR2: SGHKS and YYEKEE (reference sequence). Trimming removed 0 bases at V and 2 bases at J, with 9 bases between. This CDR3 is built from 14 residues. CDR3: CASSLDRFAYEQYF. In DNA, the CDR3 is TGTGCCAGCAGCTTGGACAGGTTTGCCTACGAGCAGTACTTC.

The chain employs TRBV7-3 and TRBJ2-6; TRBD1 might be the D (6 bases). V lost 4 bases to trimming and J lost 1 base, with 8 bases between them. The germline V gene encodes CDR1 SGHTA and CDR2 FQGTGA. CDR3 length: 15 amino acids. CDR3 sequence reads: CASSSRGSGANVLTF. The DNA of the CDR3 is TGTGCCAGCAGCTCCAGGGGATCTGGGGCCAACGTCCTGACTTTC.

The chain couples TRBV9 to TRBJ2-1; 10 bases line up with TRBD2. Unmatched junction bases numbered 5, after V lost 1 base and J lost 4 bases. CDR1 SGDLS and CDR2 YYNGEE come from the germline V gene. The CDR3 contains 16 residues. The CDR3 region is CASSVRPSGSYNEQFF. Here the CDR3 DNA reads TGTGCCAGCAGCGTAAGGCCTAGCGGGAGTTACAATGAGCAGTTCTTC.